The rows below give T cell receptor beta chains drawn from one sample of a study of response to subunit inactivated influenza vaccine. TCRdb reanalysed the RT-PCR reads using MiXCR and keeps one entry per CDR3 protein. The sample yields around 760,000 distinct CDR3 sequences, approximately 15% seen once. The sample here was PBMCs from blood, taken around two weeks before vaccination. The receptors derive from a man between 45 and 60 years old who received an inactivated influenza vaccine. The CDR3 runs from the conserved cysteine through the conserved F or W.

V,length,J,CDR3
TRBV20-1,15,TRBJ1-1,CSARVGSRGNTEAFF
TRBV7-2,16,TRBJ1-4,CASSLEGTDRAGKLFF
TRBV14,14,TRBJ2-3,CASSGQEHTDTQYF
TRBV5-1,13,TRBJ2-1,CASCRGAYNEQFF
TRBV5-1,15,TRBJ2-6,CASSFMTGEANVLTF
TRBV7-8,16,TRBJ1-3,CASSGRRTGERNTIYF
TRBV30,14,TRBJ2-2,CAWSLKGANGELFF
TRBV7-9,13,TRBJ2-1,CASSSTRTAEQFF
TRBV20-1,13,TRBJ2-7,CSARASGTYEQYF
TRBV9,16,TRBJ1-3,CASSVDRALSGNTIYF
TRBV6-5,18,TRBJ2-7,CASSYSLRSASGNYEQYF
TRBV12-3/TRBV12-4,14,TRBJ2-3,CASSFGVRSDTQYF
TRBV5-5,14,TRBJ2-2,CASIGQGHPGELFF
TRBV4-3,15,TRBJ2-2,CASSQALPGTGELFF
TRBV5-1,15,TRBJ2-7,CASSLAGRASYEQYF
TRBV7-9,14,TRBJ1-1,CASGRGSLDTEAFF
TRBV4-2,13,TRBJ1-3,CASSQERRDTIYF
TRBV6-1,15,TRBJ2-7,CASSRDSLGSYEQYF
TRBV24-1,13,TRBJ2-7,CATSDRQGYEQYF
TRBV6-5,12,TRBJ1-1,CASSRTGGEAFF
TRBV6-1,16,TRBJ2-5,CASSEFPLGTSATQYF
TRBV19,15,TRBJ1-1,CVKTQRVRGSAEAFF
TRBV20-1,17,TRBJ2-6,CSASFGGRGSGANVLTF
TRBV12-3/TRBV12-4,14,TRBJ2-4,CASSLAARKNIQYF
TRBV2,14,TRBJ1-5,CASSFQGDNQPQHF
TRBV5-1,15,TRBJ2-7,CASSLSSGRTYEQYF
TRBV4-3,15,TRBJ2-3,CASSQTGRGADTQYF
TRBV15,15,TRBJ1-5,CATSREVDPNQPQHF
TRBV6-1,13,TRBJ2-6,CASMGTGANVLTF
TRBV11-2,15,TRBJ2-1,CASSSTGTGVNEQFF
TRBV7-9,13,TRBJ1-1,CASSSDRGRGAFF
TRBV13,13,TRBJ2-1,CASSFSGQNELFF
TRBV3-1,15,TRBJ2-1,CASSQQLAGYNEQFF
TRBV14,16,TRBJ2-2,CASSQTPGQVPGELFF
TRBV5-1,15,TRBJ2-1,CASSSGSGGYNEQFF
TRBV7-2,15,TRBJ1-4,CASSARQGAAEKLFF
TRBV19,14,TRBJ2-4,CASSISPGENIQYF
TRBV18,14,TRBJ2-7,CASSLSTEPYEQYF
TRBV6-2/TRBV6-3,13,TRBJ1-2,CASSDGQGVGYTF
TRBV4-1,12,TRBJ1-1,CASRQANTEAFF
TRBV6-2/TRBV6-3,14,TRBJ2-7,CASSRRDTSYEQYF
TRBV12-3/TRBV12-4,15,TRBJ1-5,CASSLDSPGEKPQHF
TRBV19,15,TRBJ1-5,CASSIDHGGIQPQHF
TRBV4-3,19,TRBJ2-3,CASSIAGTSGGAVTDTQYF
TRBV19,15,TRBJ2-2,CASKLGTGTTGELFF
TRBV20-1,17,TRBJ2-3,CSARGQEGISSTDTQYF
TRBV4-2,15,TRBJ2-1,CASSQEIRALNEQFF
TRBV20-1,15,TRBJ2-3,CSARSGEVGTDTQYF
TRBV5-1,13,TRBJ2-1,CASSLDQGYEQFF
TRBV7-9,14,TRBJ2-7,CASSLRGELYEQYF